This T cell receptor beta chain was sequenced in a study of T cell repertoires in cytomegalovirus infection. In the study overall: Newly reported HLA-C-restricted and thoroughly characterized HLA-B-restricted CMV epitopes were employed. Points from the study as a whole: Dominating the ex vivo response were HLA-C-restricted CMV-specific TCR beta clonotypes. Summed public TCR beta family frequency identified CMV carriers bearing the relevant HLA.

TCRdb passed the reads through MiXCR, listing each CDR3 protein once. The sample has about 570,000 distinct CDR3 sequences, 40% seen once. V dropped 6 bases and J dropped 7; count of bases not matched to a gene: 11. The CDR3 length is 14 residues. This clonotype was observed a handful of times. The antigen is not known. V and J are TRBV12-3 or TRBV12-4 and TRBJ1-1, with 7 nucleotides matching TRBD1. The material was cultured PBMCs, obtained from culture after CMV antigen stimulation. The sequence came from a human donor in good health (CMV status not recorded). Some clones in this sample may be carry-over from other donors' samples. The CDR3 sequence: CASRPPTGLNEAFF. The CDR3 bases are TGTGCCAGCAGACCCCCGACAGGGCTGAATGAAGCTTTCTTT.